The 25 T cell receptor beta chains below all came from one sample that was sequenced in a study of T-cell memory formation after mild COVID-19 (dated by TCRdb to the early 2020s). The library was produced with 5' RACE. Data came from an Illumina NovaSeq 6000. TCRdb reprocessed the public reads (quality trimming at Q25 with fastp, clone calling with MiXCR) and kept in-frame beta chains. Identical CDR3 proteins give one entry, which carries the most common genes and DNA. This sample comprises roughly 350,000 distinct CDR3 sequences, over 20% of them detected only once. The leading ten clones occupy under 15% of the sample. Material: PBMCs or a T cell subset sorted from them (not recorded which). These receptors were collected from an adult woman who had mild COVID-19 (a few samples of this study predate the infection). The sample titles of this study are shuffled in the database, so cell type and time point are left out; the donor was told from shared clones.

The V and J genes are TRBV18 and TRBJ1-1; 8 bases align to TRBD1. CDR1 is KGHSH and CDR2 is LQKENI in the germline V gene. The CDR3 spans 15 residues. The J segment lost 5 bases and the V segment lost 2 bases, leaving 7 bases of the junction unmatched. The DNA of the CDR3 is TGTGCCAGCTCACCATCGGACAGGGTGCGAACTGAAGCTTTCTTT. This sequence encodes CASSPSDRVRTEAFF.

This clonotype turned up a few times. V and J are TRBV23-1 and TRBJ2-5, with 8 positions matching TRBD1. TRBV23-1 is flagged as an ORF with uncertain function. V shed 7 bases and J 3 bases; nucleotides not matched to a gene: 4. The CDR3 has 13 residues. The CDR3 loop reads CASTEDREETQYF. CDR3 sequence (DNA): TGCGCCAGCACCGAGGACAGGGAAGAGACCCAGTACTTC.

CDR3 sequence (DNA): TGCGCCAGCAGCCAAGTCGCGACAGGGGCAGATACGCAGTATTTT. Protein sequence: CASSQVATGADTQYF. This chain links TRBV4-1 with TRBJ2-3; TRBD1 matches 8 bases. CDR3 length: 15 residues. Unmatched junction bases numbered 4, after V lost 1 base and J lost 4 bases. Germline lookup yields CDR1 MGHRA and CDR2 YSYEKL.

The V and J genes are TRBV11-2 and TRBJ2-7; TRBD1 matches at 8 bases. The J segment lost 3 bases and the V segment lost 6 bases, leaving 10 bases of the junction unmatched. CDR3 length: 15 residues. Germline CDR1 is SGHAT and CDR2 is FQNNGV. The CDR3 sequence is CASSSTGTGIYEQYF. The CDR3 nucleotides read TGTGCCAGCAGTTCTACCGGGACAGGTATCTACGAGCAGTACTTC. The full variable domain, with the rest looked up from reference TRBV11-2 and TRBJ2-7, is EAGVAQSPRYKIIEKRQSVAFWCNPISGHATLYWYQQILGQGPKLLIQFQNNGVVDDSQLPKDRFSAERLKGVDSTLKIQPAKLEDSAVYLCASSSTGTGIYEQYFGPGTRLTVT.

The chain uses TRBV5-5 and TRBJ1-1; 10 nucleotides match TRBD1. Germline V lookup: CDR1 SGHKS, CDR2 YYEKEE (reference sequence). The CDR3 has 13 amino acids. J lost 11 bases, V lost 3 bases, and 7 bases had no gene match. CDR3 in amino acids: CASSSGQGVFAFF. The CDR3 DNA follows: TGTGCCAGCAGCTCTGGACAGGGGGTTTTTGCTTTCTTT.

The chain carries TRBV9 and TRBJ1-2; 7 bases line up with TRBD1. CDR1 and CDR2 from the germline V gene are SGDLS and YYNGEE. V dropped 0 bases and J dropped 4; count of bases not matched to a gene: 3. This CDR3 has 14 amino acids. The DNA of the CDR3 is TGTGCCAGCAGCGTAGACAGGGGCCGCTATGGCTACACCTTC. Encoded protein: CASSVDRGRYGYTF.

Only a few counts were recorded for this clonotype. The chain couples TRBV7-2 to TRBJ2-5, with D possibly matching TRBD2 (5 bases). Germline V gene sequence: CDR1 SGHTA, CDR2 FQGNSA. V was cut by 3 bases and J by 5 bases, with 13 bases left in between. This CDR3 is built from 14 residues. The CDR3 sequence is CASSFAFGGETQYF. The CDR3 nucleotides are TGTGCCAGCAGCTTTGCTTTTGGCGGGGAGACCCAGTACTTC. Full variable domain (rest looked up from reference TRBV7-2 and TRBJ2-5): GAGVSQSPSNKVTEKGKDVELRCDPISGHTALYWYRQSLGQGLEFLIYFQGNSAPDKSGLPSDRFSAERTGGSVSTLTIQRTQQEDSAVYLCASSFAFGGETQYFGPGTRLLVL.

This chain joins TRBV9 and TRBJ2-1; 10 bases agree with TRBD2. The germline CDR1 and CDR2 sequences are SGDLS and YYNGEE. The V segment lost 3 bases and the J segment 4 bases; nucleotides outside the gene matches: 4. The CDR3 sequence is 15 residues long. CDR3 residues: CASSAGTSVYNEQFF. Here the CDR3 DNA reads TGTGCCAGCAGCGCAGGGACTAGCGTTTACAATGAGCAGTTCTTC.

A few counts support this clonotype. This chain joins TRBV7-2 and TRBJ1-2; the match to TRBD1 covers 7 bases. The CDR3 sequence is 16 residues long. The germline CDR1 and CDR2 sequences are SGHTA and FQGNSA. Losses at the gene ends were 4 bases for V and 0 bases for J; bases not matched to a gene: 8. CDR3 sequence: CASSYDHRGANYGYTF. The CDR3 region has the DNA TGTGCCAGCAGCTATGACCACAGGGGAGCTAACTATGGCTACACCTTC. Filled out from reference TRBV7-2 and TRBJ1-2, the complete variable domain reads GAGVSQSPSNKVTEKGKDVELRCDPISGHTALYWYRQSLGQGLEFLIYFQGNSAPDKSGLPSDRFSAERTGGSVSTLTIQRTQQEDSAVYLCASSYDHRGANYGYTFGSGTRLTVV.

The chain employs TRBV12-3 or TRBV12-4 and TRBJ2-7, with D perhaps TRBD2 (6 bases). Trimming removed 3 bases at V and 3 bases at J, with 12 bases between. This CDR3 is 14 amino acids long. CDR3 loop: CASSFRGKGYEQYF. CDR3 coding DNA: TGTGCCAGCAGTTTCCGGGGGAAAGGCTACGAGCAGTACTTC.

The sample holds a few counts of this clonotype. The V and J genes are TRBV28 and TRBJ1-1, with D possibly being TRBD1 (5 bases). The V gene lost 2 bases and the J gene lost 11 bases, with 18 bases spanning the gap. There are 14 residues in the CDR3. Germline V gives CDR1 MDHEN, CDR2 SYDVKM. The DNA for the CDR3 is TGTGCCAGCAGTTTAATGTTCAGGGCCGGAGGGGCTTTCTTT. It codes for CASSLMFRAGGAFF. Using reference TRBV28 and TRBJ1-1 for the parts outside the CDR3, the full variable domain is DVKVTQSSRYLVKRTGEKVFLECVQDMDHENMFWYRQDPGLGLRLIYFSYDVKMKEKGDIPEGYSVSREKKERFSLILESASTNQTSMYLCASSLMFRAGGAFFGQGTRLTVV.

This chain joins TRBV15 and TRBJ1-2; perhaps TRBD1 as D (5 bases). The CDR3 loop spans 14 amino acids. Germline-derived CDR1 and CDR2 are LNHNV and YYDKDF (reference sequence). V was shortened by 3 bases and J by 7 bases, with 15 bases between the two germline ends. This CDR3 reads CATSREFRAVGYTF. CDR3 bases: TGTGCCACCAGCAGGGAATTCAGGGCGGTTGGCTACACCTTC.

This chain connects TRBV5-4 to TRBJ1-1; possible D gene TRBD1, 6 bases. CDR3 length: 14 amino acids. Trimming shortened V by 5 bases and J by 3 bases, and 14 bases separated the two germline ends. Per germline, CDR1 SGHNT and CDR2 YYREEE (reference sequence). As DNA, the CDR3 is TGTGCCAGCAGTTCTGAGAGGGGGGACACTGAAGCTTTCTTT. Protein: CASSSERGDTEAFF.

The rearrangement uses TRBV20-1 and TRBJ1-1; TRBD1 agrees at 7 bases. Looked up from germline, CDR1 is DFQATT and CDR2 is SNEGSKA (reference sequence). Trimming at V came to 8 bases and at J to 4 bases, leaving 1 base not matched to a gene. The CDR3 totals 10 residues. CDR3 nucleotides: TGCAGTCCAGGGGGCACTGAAGCTTTCTTT. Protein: CSPGGTEAFF.

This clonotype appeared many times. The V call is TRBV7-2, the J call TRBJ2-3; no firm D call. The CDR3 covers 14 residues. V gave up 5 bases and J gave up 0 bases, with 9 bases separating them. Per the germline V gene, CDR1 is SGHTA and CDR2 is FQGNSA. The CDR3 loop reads CASSPQSSTDTQYF. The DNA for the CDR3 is TGTGCCAGCAGCCCACAGTCTAGCACAGATACGCAGTATTTT. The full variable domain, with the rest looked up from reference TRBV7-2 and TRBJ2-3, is GAGVSQSPSNKVTEKGKDVELRCDPISGHTALYWYRQSLGQGLEFLIYFQGNSAPDKSGLPSDRFSAERTGGSVSTLTIQRTQQEDSAVYLCASSPQSSTDTQYFGPGTRLTVL.

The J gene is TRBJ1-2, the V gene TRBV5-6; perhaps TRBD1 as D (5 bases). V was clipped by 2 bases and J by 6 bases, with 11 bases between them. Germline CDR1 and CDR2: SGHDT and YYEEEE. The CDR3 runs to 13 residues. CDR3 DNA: TGTGCCAGCAGCTTTTCAGGGACGGATGGCTACACCTTC. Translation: CASSFSGTDGYTF.

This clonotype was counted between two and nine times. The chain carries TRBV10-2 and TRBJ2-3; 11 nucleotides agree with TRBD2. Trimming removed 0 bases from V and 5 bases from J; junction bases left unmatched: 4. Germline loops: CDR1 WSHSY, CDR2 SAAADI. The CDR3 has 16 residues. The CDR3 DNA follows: TGCGCCAGCAGTGAGTCGGGGCTAGCGGGAGGAGATACGCAGTATTTT. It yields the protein CASSESGLAGGDTQYF.

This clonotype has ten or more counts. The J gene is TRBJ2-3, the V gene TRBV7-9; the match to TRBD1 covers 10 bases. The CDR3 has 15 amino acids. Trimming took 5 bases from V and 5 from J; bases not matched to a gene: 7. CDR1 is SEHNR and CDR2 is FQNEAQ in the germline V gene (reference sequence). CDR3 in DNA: TGTGCCAGCAGCAGTAGACAGGGGGCGCGAGATACGCAGTATTTT. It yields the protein CASSSRQGARDTQYF.

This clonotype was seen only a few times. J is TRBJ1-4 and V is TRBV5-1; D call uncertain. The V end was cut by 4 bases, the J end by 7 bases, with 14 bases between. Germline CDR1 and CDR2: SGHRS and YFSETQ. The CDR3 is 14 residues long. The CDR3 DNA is TGCGCCAGCAGCCCCGGTGGAGTTGGTGAAAAACTGTTTTTT. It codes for CASSPGGVGEKLFF.

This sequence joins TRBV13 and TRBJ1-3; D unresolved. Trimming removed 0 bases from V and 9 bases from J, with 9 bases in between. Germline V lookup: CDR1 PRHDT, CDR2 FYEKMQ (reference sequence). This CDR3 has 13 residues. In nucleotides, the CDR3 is TGTGCCAGCAGCTTAGGGGACGGGAGCACCATATATTTT. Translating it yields CASSLGDGSTIYF.

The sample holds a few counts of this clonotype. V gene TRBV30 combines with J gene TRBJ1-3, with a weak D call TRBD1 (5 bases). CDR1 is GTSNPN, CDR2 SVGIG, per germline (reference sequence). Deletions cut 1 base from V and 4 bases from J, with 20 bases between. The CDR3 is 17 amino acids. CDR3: CAWSALHRDFGGNTIYF. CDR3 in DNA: TGTGCCTGGAGTGCGTTACACCGGGACTTTGGAGGAAACACCATATATTTT.

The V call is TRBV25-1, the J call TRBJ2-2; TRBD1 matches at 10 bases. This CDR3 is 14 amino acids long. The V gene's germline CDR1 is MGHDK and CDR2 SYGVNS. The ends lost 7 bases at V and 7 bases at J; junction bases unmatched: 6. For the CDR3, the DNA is TGTGCCAGCACCTTGACAGGGGGCATCGGGGAGCTGTTTTTT. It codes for CASTLTGGIGELFF.

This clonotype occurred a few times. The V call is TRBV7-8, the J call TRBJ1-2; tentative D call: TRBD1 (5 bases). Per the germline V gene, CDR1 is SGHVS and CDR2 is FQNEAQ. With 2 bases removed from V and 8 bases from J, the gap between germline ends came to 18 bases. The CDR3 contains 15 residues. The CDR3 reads CASSLTGRNLYGYTF. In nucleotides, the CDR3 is TGTGCCAGCAGCTTAACAGGCCGGAACCTATACGGCTACACCTTC. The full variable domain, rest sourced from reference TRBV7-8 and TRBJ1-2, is GAGVSQSPRYKVAKRGQDVALRCDPISGHVSLFWYQQALGQGPEFLTYFQNEAQLDKSGLPSDRFFAERPEGSVSTLKIQRTQQEDSAVYLCASSLTGRNLYGYTFGSGTRLTVV.

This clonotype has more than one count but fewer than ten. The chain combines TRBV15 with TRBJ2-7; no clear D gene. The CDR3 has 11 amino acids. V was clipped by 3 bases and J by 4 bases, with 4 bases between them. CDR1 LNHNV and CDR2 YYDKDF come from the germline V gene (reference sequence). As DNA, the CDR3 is TGTGCCACCAGCAGTGCTTACGAGCAGTACTTC. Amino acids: CATSSAYEQYF.

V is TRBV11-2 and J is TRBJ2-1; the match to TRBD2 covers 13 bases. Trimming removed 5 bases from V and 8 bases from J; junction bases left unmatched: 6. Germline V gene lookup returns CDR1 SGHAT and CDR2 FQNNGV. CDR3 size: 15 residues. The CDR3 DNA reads TGTGCCAGCAGCCCAACTAGCGGGGGGGCCTATGAGCAGTTCTTC. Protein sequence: CASSPTSGGAYEQFF.